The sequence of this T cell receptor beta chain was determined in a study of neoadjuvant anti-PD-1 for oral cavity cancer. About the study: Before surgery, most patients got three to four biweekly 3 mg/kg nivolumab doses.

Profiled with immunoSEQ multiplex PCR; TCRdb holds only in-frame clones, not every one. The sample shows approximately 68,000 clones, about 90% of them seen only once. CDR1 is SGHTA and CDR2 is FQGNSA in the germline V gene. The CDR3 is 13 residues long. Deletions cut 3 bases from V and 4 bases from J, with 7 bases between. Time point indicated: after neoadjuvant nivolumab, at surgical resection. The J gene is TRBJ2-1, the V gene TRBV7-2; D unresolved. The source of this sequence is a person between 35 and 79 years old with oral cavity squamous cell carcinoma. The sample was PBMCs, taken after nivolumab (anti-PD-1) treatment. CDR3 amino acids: CASSLFGYNEQFF. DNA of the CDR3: TGTGCCAGCAGCTTGTTCGGATACAATGAGCAGTTCTTC.